The text below deals with one T cell receptor beta chain. The sample is drawn from a study of blood T cell repertoires in COVID-19. Method: immunoSEQ multiplex PCR; TCRdb's copy keeps in-frame clones and lacks some. The sample has 85,000 to 130,000 clones; 85% to 90% are singletons. The CDR3 runs 12 residues. The germline V and J ends were trimmed by 9 bases and 7 bases, with 13 bases remaining between them. CDR1 and CDR2 from the germline V gene are MDHEN and SYDVKM. The specimen sequenced was peripheral blood. The clonotype originates from a middle-aged man with acute or convalescent COVID-19. The rearrangement links TRBV28 to TRBJ2-1; D is perhaps TRBD1 (7 bases). For the CDR3, the DNA is TGTGCCAGTTCGACAGGGAGGAATGAGCAGTTCTTC. This encodes CASSTGRNEQFF.